This note documents a single T cell receptor (beta chain) sequence. Its target is unknown. The data were taken from a study of cytomegalovirus exposure and HLA in healthy donors. General study points: TCR beta sequences numbering around 15,000 were associated with HLA alleles at 0.05 false discovery rate in a later analysis.

V shed 3 bases, J shed 1 base, and the junction held 13 bases outside the gene matches. Germline CDR1 is GTSNPN and CDR2 is SVGIG (reference sequence). The CDR3 loop spans 17 amino acids. The primer mix had 60 Vbeta and 13 Jbeta primers. TCRdb keeps only in-frame clones here, not all; method: immunoSEQ multiplex PCR. The data hold 80,000 to 100,000 clones, with under 80% observed a single time. This sequence joins TRBV30 and TRBJ2-3, with 7 bases aligning to TRBD2. This clonotype originated in a young man in good health and CMV-seropositive. The source material was PBMCs. CDR3 coding DNA: TGTGCCTGGAGCACCGCCTTGGGAGGGTTGGGCACAGATACGCAGTATTTT. This sequence encodes CAWSTALGGLGTDTQYF.